These 19 T cell receptor beta chains came from one sample sequenced in a study of T cells in Graves' hyperthyroidism and ophthalmopathy. The TCR beta CDR3 regions underwent amplification using RNA transcripts as the source. First-round RT-PCR with HTBI primers amplified the TCR CDR3 region. TCRdb re-called the multiplex PCR reads through MiXCR, storing one row per CDR3 protein. The sample shows approximately 400,000 distinct CDR3 sequences, about 18% of them seen only once. Sequencing used blood. These receptors were obtained from a woman between 18 and 29 years old with Graves' hyperthyroidism.

The sample holds many counts of this clonotype. The rearrangement links TRBV6-4 to TRBJ2-2, with 9 nucleotides matching TRBD1. V dropped 4 bases and J dropped 4; count of bases not matched to a gene: 22. The CDR3 is 21 amino acids. Germline CDR1 MRHNA, CDR2 SNTAGT. CDR3 coding DNA: TGTGCCAGCAGTGGACTCCGGGACAGGGAAGGACTAGAATGGGGCACCGGGGAGCTGTTTTTT. Translating it yields CASSGLRDREGLEWGTGELFF.

There are many counts of this clonotype. The chain joins TRBV5-5 to TRBJ1-2; D may be TRBD1 (5 bases). The CDR3 extends over 16 amino acids. The V and J ends lost 0 bases and 2 bases respectively, with 14 bases between them. Per the germline V gene, CDR1 is SGHKS and CDR2 is YYEKEE (reference sequence). CDR3 nucleotides: TGTGCCAGCAGCTTGGTGGGACGGGGGGGGAACTATGGCTACACCTTC. This encodes CASSLVGRGGNYGYTF.

This clonotype has ten or more counts. The chain combines TRBV30 with TRBJ1-1, with D perhaps matching TRBD1 (5 bases). CDR3 length: 13 amino acids. Germline loops: CDR1 GTSNPN, CDR2 SVGIG (reference sequence). The V end was cut by 1 base, the J end by 2 bases, with 8 bases between. This CDR3 is CAWSDGANTEAFF. The DNA of the CDR3 is TGTGCCTGGAGTGACGGGGCCAACACTGAAGCTTTCTTT.

The gene calls are TRBV28 and TRBJ1-1; D perhaps matches TRBD1 (6 bases). Looked up from germline, CDR1 is MDHEN and CDR2 is SYDVKM. Trimming pared 7 bases from V and 6 bases from J, leaving 12 bases between. CDR3 length: 12 amino acids. CDR3 nucleotides: TGTGCCAGCATCACACAGGGCCCTGAAGCTTTCTTT. It is translated as CASITQGPEAFF. Full variable domain (remainder filled in from reference TRBV28 and TRBJ1-1): DVKVTQSSRYLVKRTGEKVFLECVQDMDHENMFWYRQDPGLGLRLIYFSYDVKMKEKGDIPEGYSVSREKKERFSLILESASTNQTSMYLCASITQGPEAFFGQGTRLTVV.

This clonotype was seen more than once but under ten times. A much larger clonotype is one base distant, so this may be a read error. The genes are TRBV7-3 and TRBJ2-5; 8 bases line up with TRBD2. This CDR3 is 14 amino acids long. The germline gives CDR1 SGHTA, CDR2 FQGTGA. The CDR3 here is CASSSGLAQETKYF. The CDR3 bases are TGTGCCAGCAGCTCTGGACTAGCTCAAGAGACCAAGTACTTC. The full variable domain, completed using reference TRBV7-3 and TRBJ2-5, is GAGVSQTPSNKVTEKGKYVELRCDPISGHTALYWYRQSLGQGPEFLIYFQGTGAADDSGLPNDRFFAVRPEGSVSTLKIQRTERGDSAVYLCASSSGLAQETKYFGPGTRLLVL.

V and J are TRBV27 and TRBJ1-6; D might be TRBD1 (6 bases). CDR3 length: 13 residues. The germline gives CDR1 MNHEY, CDR2 SMNVEV (reference sequence). Trimming pared 5 bases from V and 11 bases from J, leaving 13 bases between. CDR3 loop: CASSPGQTAPLHF. CDR3 coding DNA: TGTGCCAGCAGTCCCGGACAGACAGCACCCCTCCACTTT.

The CDR3 loop reads CASSEGKGYEQYF. The CDR3 nucleotides read TGTGCCAGCAGTGAAGGAAAGGGGTACGAGCAGTACTTC. The V gene is TRBV6-1, the J gene TRBJ2-7; D might be TRBD1 (5 bases). From germline, CDR1 is MNHNS and CDR2 SASEGT. The CDR3 loop spans 13 amino acids. V lost 1 base, J lost 4 bases, and 8 bases lay in between.

This clonotype has only a few counts. This rearrangement joins TRBV7-9 to TRBJ1-2; no definite D call. Trimming left V 6 bases short and J 8 bases short, with 16 bases between. Germline values: CDR1 SEHNR, CDR2 FQNEAQ (reference sequence). The CDR3 covers 13 residues. CDR3 protein: CASRPSWAGGYTF. The CDR3 coding sequence is TGTGCCAGCAGGCCCTCCTGGGCGGGGGGCTACACCTTC.

This clonotype was counted many times. This chain joins TRBV29-1 and TRBJ2-2; maybe TRBD1 (6 bases). Germline-derived CDR1 and CDR2 are SQVTM and ANQGSEA. V dropped 7 bases and J dropped 9 bases, with 15 bases sitting between them. The length of the CDR3 is 12 residues. The CDR3 loop reads CSAYREGRELFF. The CDR3 DNA reads as TGCAGCGCTTACAGGGAAGGGAGGGAGCTGTTTTTT.

Ten or more counts support this clonotype. The J gene is TRBJ1-2, the V gene TRBV3-1, with 8 bases lining up with TRBD1. The CDR3 extends over 18 amino acids. Germline V lookup: CDR1 LGHDT, CDR2 YNNKEL (reference sequence). The trim removed 0 bases at V and 2 bases at J, leaving 11 bases unmatched. CDR3 in amino acids: CASSQEGAGGFLNYGYTF. Here the CDR3 DNA reads TGTGCCAGCAGCCAAGAAGGGGCAGGGGGCTTTCTCAACTATGGCTACACCTTC.

The table lists this clonotype with many counts. The gene calls are TRBV4-1 and TRBJ2-7, with D possibly being TRBD2 (6 bases). Per germline, CDR1 MGHRA and CDR2 YSYEKL. CDR3 length: 12 residues. Trimming cost V 5 bases and J 3 bases, with 8 bases left between them. The CDR3 reads CASSGRNYEQYF. The CDR3 DNA follows: TGCGCCAGCAGCGGGAGGAACTACGAGCAGTACTTC.

This clonotype was found a few times. The CDR3 here is CASSRRYTRFRMNTEAFF. The CDR3 DNA reads as TGTGCCAGCAGCAGGAGGTACACTAGATTCAGGATGAACACTGAAGCTTTCTTT. The chain links TRBV12-3 or TRBV12-4 to TRBJ1-1; D unclear. CDR3 length: 18 amino acids. Trimming left V 6 bases short and J 0 bases short, with 23 bases between.

The rearrangement links TRBV12-5 to TRBJ2-7, with D possibly matching TRBD1 (6 bases). Germline V gives CDR1 LGHNT, CDR2 FRNRAP. The CDR3 length is 17 residues. Deletions cut 0 bases from V and 0 bases from J, with 15 bases between. The CDR3 region has the DNA TGTGCTAGTGGTTTGGTGAAGCTGGGGGCGAGCTCCTACGAGCAGTACTTC. Translated, it gives CASGLVKLGASSYEQYF.

The sample holds many counts of this clonotype. The rearrangement uses TRBV19 and TRBJ1-5; TRBD1 matches 7 bases. Germline-derived CDR1 and CDR2 are LNHDA and SQIVND (reference sequence). V lost 7 bases, J lost 5 bases, and 11 bases stayed unmatched. The CDR3 spans 15 residues. The CDR3, as DNA: TGTGCCAGTACCAGAGACTCGACAGGGTATCAGCCCCAGCATTTT. Translated, it gives CASTRDSTGYQPQHF. Filled out from reference TRBV19 and TRBJ1-5, the complete variable domain reads DGGITQSPKYLFRKEGQNVTLSCEQNLNHDAMYWYRQDPGQGLRLIYYSQIVNDFQKGDIAEGYSVSREKKESFPLTVTSAQKNPTAFYLCASTRDSTGYQPQHFGDGTRLSIL.

This clonotype showed up many times. The chain is built from TRBV5-1 and TRBJ2-3, with a possible D match to TRBD2 (6 bases). V was pared by 1 base and J by 0 bases, with 15 bases between. The germline V gene has CDR1 SGHRS and CDR2 YFSETQ. CDR3 size: 17 residues. The CDR3: CASSLTPGGVSTDTQYF. The CDR3 nucleotides are TGCGCCAGCAGCTTGACCCCTGGCGGGGTAAGCACAGATACGCAGTATTTT.

This clonotype was seen only a few times. This rearrangement joins TRBV18 to TRBJ1-5; 9 bases map to TRBD1. V gave up 2 bases and J gave up 2 bases; unmatched junction bases: 4. Germline CDR1 reads KGHSH; CDR2 reads LQKENI. This CDR3 is 16 amino acids long. The CDR3, as DNA: TGTGCCAGCTCACCAACGGGACAGGGAGGCAATCAGCCCCAGCATTTT. Its protein product is CASSPTGQGGNQPQHF. Supplemented by reference TRBV18 and TRBJ1-5, the full variable domain reads NAGVMQNPRHLVRRRGQEARLRCSPMKGHSHVYWYRQLPEEGLKFMVYLQKENIIDESGMPKERFSAEFPKEGPSILRIQQVVRGDSAAYFCASSPTGQGGNQPQHFGDGTRLSIL.

This clonotype occurred many times. The V gene is TRBV6-2 or TRBV6-3, the J gene TRBJ2-4; D is undetermined. Germline CDR1 reads MNHEY; CDR2 reads SVGEGT. The CDR3 consists of 11 residues. Trimming pared 1 base from V and 7 bases from J, leaving 2 bases between. The CDR3 DNA sequence: TGTGCCAGCAGTTACTGGAACATTCAGTACTTC. Amino acids: CASSYWNIQYF.

The chain carries TRBV20-1 and TRBJ1-1; possible D gene TRBD1, 6 bases. Between the trimmed V and J ends, which lost 2 bases and 7 bases, there was a span of 11 bases. The germline V gene has CDR1 DFQATT and CDR2 SNEGSKA (reference sequence). The CDR3 is made up of 12 amino acids. CDR3 bases: TGCAGTGCTAGAAGGGGGGACTTTGAAGCTTTCTTT. This encodes CSARRGDFEAFF.

V is TRBV24-1 and J is TRBJ2-5; 10 bases align to TRBD2. The CDR3 consists of 15 residues. The trim removed 7 bases at V and 3 bases at J, leaving 7 bases unmatched. The V gene's germline CDR1 is KGHDR and CDR2 SFDVKD. This chain's CDR3 is CATSLAGAGKETQYF. CDR3 in DNA: TGTGCCACCAGCCTAGCGGGGGCTGGTAAAGAGACCCAGTACTTC.